This T cell receptor (beta chain) was sequenced during a study of cytomegalovirus exposure and HLA in healthy donors. Vbeta (60) and Jbeta (13) primers were used in the PCR. The table came from immunoSEQ multiplex PCR; TCRdb's copy has only in-frame clones and leaves some out. In the table there are 95,000 to 150,000 clones, less than 20% of which are singletons. The CDR3 runs to 15 residues. The TCR comes from a woman aged 18-30 years in good health and CMV-seronegative. The sample taken for sequencing was PBMCs. The rearrangement links TRBV21-1 to TRBJ1-5; TRBD1, the table's D call, lacks a check against the DNA. TRBV21-1 is described as a pseudogene. In DNA form, the CDR3 reads TGTGCCAGCAGCAAAGATCGCCAGAGCAATCAGCCCCAGCATTTT. This encodes CASSKDRQSNQPQHF.